This TCR beta chain was captured by sequencing in a study of blood T cells in healthy people across ages. Alongside a J-beta primer mix, a sample-barcoded 5' primer served in a second PCR lasting about 7 to 11 cycles. MiXCR was run by TCRdb on the 5' RACE reads, yielding one entry per CDR3 protein. The sample includes about 680,000 distinct CDR3 sequences, about 52% of them seen just once. V shed 5 bases and J shed 1 base, with 24 bases lying between them. The CDR3 sequence is 18 residues long. CDR1 and CDR2 (germline): LNHNV, YYDKDF (reference sequence). This clonotype was seen only a few times. The J gene is TRBJ2-7, the V gene TRBV15, with D possibly being TRBD1 (5 bases). Material for sequencing was blood. The origin of this receptor is a woman between 55 and 75 years old in good health. Written as DNA, the CDR3 is TGTGCCACCAGCCGCGGTAGGGGCTCGGGCCGTAGGTCCTACGAGCAGTACTTC. Translation: CATSRGRGSGRRSYEQYF.